The 5 T cell receptor beta chains below were found in one sample sequenced in a study of early T cells in non-severe SARS-CoV-2 infection. TCRdb re-analysed the 5' RACE reads in MiXCR, keeping a single row per CDR3 protein. The sample shows some 28,000 distinct CDR3 sequences, about 4.6% of them seen only once. The sample was whole blood. These receptors were collected from an adult who was a healthcare worker with PCR-confirmed SARS-CoV-2 infection or an uninfected control (not recorded which).

At least ten counts were recorded for this clonotype. V usage is TRBV11-1 and J usage is TRBJ2-1; 8 bases fit TRBD1. Germline loops: CDR1 SGHAT, CDR2 FQDESV (reference sequence). The trim removed 6 bases at V and 9 bases at J, leaving 16 bases unmatched. The CDR3 runs to 16 residues. The CDR3 sequence: CASSSTGQGTYGEQFF. The CDR3, as DNA: TGTGCCAGCAGTTCGACTGGACAGGGAACGTACGGTGAGCAGTTCTTC.

Many counts were recorded for this clonotype. The chain has TRBV29-1 and TRBJ1-3; D remains ambiguous. The CDR3 consists of 13 residues. Germline-derived CDR1 and CDR2 are SQVTM and ANQGSEA. Trimming took off 6 bases at V and 2 bases at J, with 11 bases between the two ends. This CDR3 reads CSVGTTTGNTIYF. CDR3 nucleotides: TGCAGCGTCGGAACAACTACTGGAAACACCATATATTTT. The whole variable domain, remainder taken from reference TRBV29-1 and TRBJ1-3, is SAVISQKPSRDICQRGTSLTIQCQVDSQVTMMFWYRQQPGQSLTLIATANQGSEATYESGFVIDKFPISRPNLTFSTLTVSNMSPEDSSIYLCSVGTTTGNTIYFGEGSWLTVV.

This clonotype has a handful of counts. The V and J genes are TRBV28 and TRBJ1-1, with TRBD1 matching 7 bases. Germline V gives CDR1 MDHEN, CDR2 SYDVKM. V lost 5 bases and J lost 1; bases outside the gene matches: 10. CDR3 length equals 16 residues. The CDR3 DNA reads TGTGCCAGCAGTGCCTACCCACAGGGGACGAACACTGAAGCTTTCTTT. This encodes CASSAYPQGTNTEAFF.

This clonotype was counted at least ten times. CDR3 protein: CASSDGSRPYEQYF. The CDR3 DNA sequence: TGTGCCAGCAGTGATGGCAGCCGACCCTACGAGCAGTACTTC. The chain couples TRBV2 to TRBJ2-7; D remains ambiguous. This CDR3 is 14 amino acids long. V was pared by 3 bases and J by 2 bases, with 11 bases between. CDR1 is SNHLY and CDR2 is FYNNEI in the germline V gene.

There are many counts of this clonotype. One end of the junction does not line up with germline, which may come from a read error. The gene calls are TRBV7-7 and TRBJ2-5; TRBD1 matches at 7 bases. There are 14 residues in the CDR3. The germline V gene has CDR1 SSHAT and CDR2 FNYEAQ (reference sequence). CDR3 residues: CASSLGQDGETQYF. The CDR3 coding sequence is TGTGCTAGCAGCTTAGGACAGGATGGGGAGACCCAGTACTTC.